This entry lists 6 T cell receptor beta chains sequenced from one sample in a study of human T cells and chemical hapten exposure. TCRdb reanalysed the RACE reads using MiXCR and keeps one entry per CDR3 protein. The sample carries approximately 350,000 distinct CDR3 sequences, about 6.3% recorded once. Described time point: patch test 2, 6 weeks after DPC sensitization. Treatment noted: therapeutic diphenylcyclopropenone sensitization with weekly scalp DPC. The sequences come from whole blood, collected in connection with sensitization to the hapten diphenylcyclopropenone (DPC). The receptor set was obtained from a woman aged 18-29 years with alopecia areata. Some clones in this sample may be carry-over from other donors' samples.

A few counts support this clonotype. V gene TRBV6-1 combines with J gene TRBJ1-1; no firm D call. The V gene's germline CDR1 is MNHNS and CDR2 SASEGT. Trimming removed 6 bases at V and 0 bases at J, with 11 bases between. This CDR3 spans 14 amino acids. The CDR3 here is CASRLEHLNTEAFF. CDR3 in DNA: TGTGCCAGCAGGTTGGAACACCTGAACACTGAAGCTTTCTTT.

The table lists this clonotype with many counts. The J gene is TRBJ2-3, the V gene TRBV7-6; 11 positions agree with TRBD1. Trimming removed 5 bases from V and 4 bases from J; junction bases left unmatched: 8. The CDR3 has 16 amino acids. Germline V gene sequence: CDR1 SGHVS, CDR2 FNYEAQ. For the CDR3, the DNA is TGTGCCAGCAGCAACTGGGACAGGGGGGAGGCAGATACGCAGTATTTT. Protein product: CASSNWDRGEADTQYF.

This clonotype has ten or more counts. The chain uses TRBV6-6 and TRBJ1-2; TRBD1 might be the D (6 bases). Germline-derived CDR1 and CDR2 are MNHNY and SVGAGI (reference sequence). This CDR3 is 12 amino acids long. V gave up 8 bases and J gave up 2 bases, with 9 bases separating them. CDR3 in amino acids: CASGQGNYGYTF. CDR3 in DNA: TGTGCCAGCGGGCAGGGGAACTATGGCTACACCTTC.

As regards this clonotype: The junction and the germline gene differ at one end; a read error may be behind it. The chain couples TRBV19 to TRBJ1-2; the D is unclear. The CDR3 is 14 residues long. Germline-derived CDR1 and CDR2 are LNHDA and SQIVND (reference sequence). CDR3: CASRIGPVGYGYTF. Here the CDR3 DNA reads TGTGCCAGTAGAATAGGACCCGTCGGGTATGGCTACACCTTC.

This clonotype has at least ten counts. V gene TRBV5-1 combines with J gene TRBJ1-1; D gene ambiguous. Trimming cost V 4 bases and J 1 base, with 14 bases left between them. This CDR3 has 15 residues. Looked up from germline, CDR1 is SGHRS and CDR2 is YFSETQ. CDR3: CASSRQPAQNTEAFF. The DNA of the CDR3 is TGCGCCAGCAGCCGACAACCCGCTCAGAACACTGAAGCTTTCTTT.

There are a few counts of this clonotype. This chain joins TRBV6-5 and TRBJ1-3; D is unresolved. Trimming left V 8 bases short and J 1 base short, with 6 bases between. CDR1 is MNHEY, CDR2 SVGAGI, per germline. There are 12 residues in the CDR3. The CDR3 bases are TGTGCCAGCGAAGGGTCTGGAAACACCATATATTTT. This sequence encodes CASEGSGNTIYF.